The clone carrying this T cell receptor (beta chain) was recorded only once. This entry is derived from a study of OX40 agonist ivuxolimab in advanced cancers. Sequenced by immunoSEQ multiplex PCR; TCRdb stores in-frame clones only, minus some. This sample carries about 71,000 clones, 85% to 95% of them seen once, and the ten largest clones take more than 15%. CDR3 length: 15 amino acids. Germline assignment: CDR1 SGDLS and CDR2 YYNGEE. Trimming removed 0 bases from V and 3 bases from J, with 12 bases in between. The sequence came from an adult with an advanced solid tumor such as melanoma, head and neck, liver or kidney cancer. This sequence joins TRBV9 and TRBJ1-1; no firm D call. This specimen was CD4+ or CD8+ T cells sorted from blood, taken in a trial of the OX40 agonist ivuxolimab. CDR3 coding DNA: TGTGCCAGCAGCGTAGGCGCGGATTTGGACACTGAAGCTTTCTTT. The encoded protein is CASSVGADLDTEAFF.